This T cell receptor beta chain emerged from a study of T-cell reconstitution after alpha-beta-depleted transplantation in children. The study, taken as a whole, reports: One year after transplant, T-cell counts and diversity came mostly from newly produced T cells. Reported findings indicate that, about two months after transplant, alpha-beta T cells came from several hundred expanded clones, which were derived from non-depleted graft cells. Some patients showed high day-60 TCRbeta diversity, which derived from surviving recipient T cells and thymic progenitors.

With respect to this clonotype: What it binds is not known.

This CDR3 is built from 12 residues. Deletions cut 4 bases from V and 3 bases from J, with 8 bases between. Germline loops: CDR1 SQVTM, CDR2 ANQGSEA. The authors prepared the TCRbeta library with unique molecular identifiers. Each CDR3 protein is one row after TCRdb ran MiXCR on the PCR reads. The sample includes about 590,000 distinct CDR3 sequences, 10% to 15% of them seen just once. The rearrangement links TRBV29-1 to TRBJ2-3, with D uncertain. The sample here was PBMCs, mostly from graft donor cells, taken 360 days after TCRalphabeta/CD19-depleted stem cell transplant. The clonotype originates from a male patient younger than 18 who had a stem cell transplant for acute myeloid leukemia, so the T cells may come from the graft donor. CDR3 bases: TGCAGCGTTGCTAAGAATACAGATACGCAGTATTTT. This translates into CSVAKNTDTQYF.